Listed below are T cell receptor beta chains from one sample, sequenced in a study of regulatory T cells in long-lasting Graves disease. One entry per CDR3 protein, called by TCRdb with MiXCR from the multiplex PCR reads. The sample consists of some 500,000 distinct CDR3 sequences, about 14% of them appearing once. These sequences were also reported in another study, on T cells in Graves' hyperthyroidism and ophthalmopathy.

This specimen was peripheral blood mononuclear cells (PBMCs), taken at new diagnosis, from a patient treated with antithyroid drugs. All receptors derive from a man aged 25-40 years with Graves disease. CDR3s include the opening cysteine and the closing phenylalanine or tryptophan. A D gene is named only where the DNA matches it firmly. Where a row states a size, it is once, few, many or the class of an expanded clone; other rows omit it.

V gene	D gene	clone size	J gene	CDR3 protein	CDR3 DNA
TRBV29-1	.	many	TRBJ1-2	CSVWAVLYGYTF	TGCAGCGTTTGGGCCGTCCTCTATGGCTACACCTTC
TRBV6-2/TRBV6-3	TRBD2	many	TRBJ2-1	CASSLRRERGEQFF	TGTGCCAGCAGCCTCAGACGGGAGCGGGGTGAGCAGTTCTTC
TRBV7-2	TRBD2	few	TRBJ2-5	CASSFDPASGDGETQYF	TGTGCCAGCAGCTTTGACCCCGCTAGCGGAGACGGGGAGACCCAGTACTTC
TRBV29-1	.	few	TRBJ1-2	CSVEDLGSGYTF	TGCAGCGTTGAAGATCTTGGGTCCGGCTACACCTTC
TRBV2	.	many	TRBJ1-1	CASRPSGTSNTEAFF	TGTGCCAGCAGACCCTCCGGGACATCCAACACTGAAGCTTTCTTT
TRBV5-1	TRBD1	.	TRBJ1-2	CASTSGTGRDGYTF	TGCGCCAGCACCTCCGGGACAGGGCGCGATGGCTACACCTTC
TRBV5-1	TRBD1	many	TRBJ1-1	CASSSTGTENTEAFF	TGCGCCAGCAGCTCGACCGGGACAGAGAACACTGAAGCTTTCTTT
TRBV11-2	.	many	TRBJ2-1	CASSLENQANEQFF	TGTGCCAGCAGCCTCGAGAACCAAGCAAATGAGCAGTTCTTC
TRBV6-5	.	.	TRBJ1-2	CASRYRDGHYGYTF	TGTGCCAGCAGATACCGGGACGGACACTATGGCTACACCTTC
TRBV7-9	TRBD1	many	TRBJ1-1	CASSEQGSNTEAFF	TGTGCCAGCAGCGAACAGGGGTCGAACACTGAAGCTTTCTTT
TRBV2	.	many	TRBJ2-3	CASNRRSTDTQYF	TGTGCCAGCAATCGACGTAGCACAGATACGCAGTATTTT
TRBV15	TRBD1	.	TRBJ1-2	CATSPGQGRTSYGYTF	TGTGCCACCAGCCCCGGACAGGGTCGGACTAGCTATGGCTACACCTTC
TRBV30	.	many	TRBJ1-2	CAWRGGYGYTF	TGTGCCTGGAGGGGTGGATATGGCTACACCTTC
TRBV20-1	.	many	TRBJ1-1	CSASWATNTEAFF	TGCAGTGCTAGTTGGGCCACGAACACTGAAGCTTTCTTT
TRBV19	TRBD1	many	TRBJ2-1	CASSSFRDRGSYNEQFF	TGTGCCAGTAGTTCGTTCCGGGACAGGGGCTCCTACAATGAGCAGTTCTTC
TRBV6-1	TRBD1	many	TRBJ2-7	CASQRDRSSYEQYF	TGTGCCAGCCAACGGGACAGATCCTCCTACGAGCAGTACTTC
TRBV12-3/TRBV12-4	.	many	TRBJ2-2	CASSPPGRGSPTGELFF	TGTGCCAGCAGTCCTCCGGGCCGCGGATCACCAACAGGGGAGCTGTTTTTT